The clone carrying this TCR beta chain is categorized as medium-sized (0.01 to 0.1%). This record comes from a study of cytomegalovirus exposure and HLA in healthy donors. Germline CDR1 and CDR2: MGHRA and YSYEKL. V lost 3 bases and J 5 bases, leaving 10 bases between the germline ends. CDR3 length: 13 amino acids. The PCR was carried out with 60 Vbeta primers and 13 Jbeta primers. Assay: immunoSEQ multiplex PCR; the TCRdb copy retains only in-frame clones and omits some. There are roughly 100,000 clones in the sample; around four fifths occur only once, and 2% to 3% lies in the top ten. The rearrangement links TRBV4-1 to TRBJ1-2, with unresolved D. The sequencing input was PBMCs. The receptor's source is a man in his forties in good health and CMV-seronegative. The CDR3 nucleotides read TGCGCCAGCAGCCATGTCCGGGAGTATGGCTACACCTTC. Translated: CASSHVREYGYTF.